The rows below give T cell receptor beta chains drawn from one sample of a study of T cell repertoires in cytomegalovirus infection. MiXCR, applied by TCRdb to the reads, yields one record per CDR3 protein. Of around 130,000 distinct CDR3 sequences listed, approximately 8.8% were seen once; the top ten hold 10%. The sequenced sample was PBMCs. All receptors derive from a human donor in good health (CMV status not recorded). Some clones in this sample may be carry-over from other donors' samples. The CDR3 runs from the conserved cysteine through the conserved F or W. The order of the fields is CDR3 length, clone size, J gene, V gene, D gene, CDR3 protein, CDR3 DNA. A D gene is named only where the DNA matches it firmly. Expanded clones are given a class, and other clones once, few, many or no size at all.

cdr3_length: 14
clone_size: many
j_call: TRBJ1-1
v_call: TRBV11-1
d_call: .
cdr3_aa: CASSLSLLNTEAFF
cdr3_nt: TGTGCCAGCAGCTTAAGCCTGTTGAACACTGAAGCTTTCTTT

cdr3_length: 15
clone_size: many
j_call: TRBJ1-5
v_call: TRBV7-2
d_call: .
cdr3_aa: CASSLKRGDNQPQHF
cdr3_nt: TGTGCCAGCAGCTTAAAGCGGGGAGACAATCAGCCCCAGCATTTT

cdr3_length: 11
clone_size: .
j_call: TRBJ1-2
v_call: TRBV20-1
d_call: .
cdr3_aa: CSAGQAATYTF
cdr3_nt: TGCAGTGCCGGGCAGGCCGCGACTTACACCTTC

cdr3_length: 14
clone_size: many
j_call: TRBJ1-4
v_call: TRBV7-2
d_call: .
cdr3_aa: CASSSDWGEEKLFF
cdr3_nt: TGTGCCAGCAGCTCCGATTGGGGGGAAGAAAAACTGTTTTTT

cdr3_length: 14
clone_size: .
j_call: TRBJ2-7
v_call: TRBV28
d_call: .
cdr3_aa: CASSLGGPTYEQYF
cdr3_nt: TGTGCCAGCAGTTTAGGGGGGCCCACCTACGAGCAGTACTTC

cdr3_length: 16
clone_size: many
j_call: TRBJ2-1
v_call: TRBV25-1
d_call: TRBD1
cdr3_aa: CASSEPLGTGVNEQFF
cdr3_nt: TGTGCCAGCAGTGAACCCCTTGGGACAGGGGTCAATGAGCAGTTCTTC

cdr3_length: 13
clone_size: .
j_call: TRBJ2-3
v_call: TRBV29-1
d_call: .
cdr3_aa: CSVELGGLGTQYF
cdr3_nt: TGCAGCGTTGAATTGGGGGGGCTAGGTACGCAGTATTTT

cdr3_length: 12
clone_size: few
j_call: TRBJ1-2
v_call: TRBV12-3/TRBV12-4
d_call: TRBD1
cdr3_aa: CASTDRGYGYTF
cdr3_nt: TGTGCCAGCACAGACAGGGGTTATGGCTACACCTTC

cdr3_length: 15
clone_size: .
j_call: TRBJ1-5
v_call: TRBV11-3
d_call: .
cdr3_aa: CASSLRAYSNQPQHF
cdr3_nt: TGTGCCAGCAGCTTAAGGGCCTATAGCAATCAGCCCCAGCATTTT

cdr3_length: 13
clone_size: many
j_call: TRBJ1-1
v_call: TRBV5-8
d_call: .
cdr3_aa: CASSLHWNTEAFF
cdr3_nt: TGTGCCAGCAGCCTCCATTGGAACACTGAAGCTTTCTTT

cdr3_length: 14
clone_size: many
j_call: TRBJ1-5
v_call: TRBV28
d_call: TRBD1
cdr3_aa: CASSTGTEGWSQHF
cdr3_nt: TGTGCCAGCAGTACCGGGACAGAAGGATGGTCCCAGCATTTT

cdr3_length: 14
clone_size: few
j_call: TRBJ1-5
v_call: TRBV20-1
d_call: .
cdr3_aa: CSAQQGNGNQPQHF
cdr3_nt: TGCAGTGCTCAACAGGGTAATGGCAATCAGCCCCAGCATTTT

cdr3_length: 14
clone_size: .
j_call: TRBJ1-5
v_call: TRBV29-1
d_call: .
cdr3_aa: CSVGGQGSGQPQHF
cdr3_nt: TGCAGCGTTGGGGGGCAGGGGTCTGGTCAGCCCCAGCATTTT

cdr3_length: 15
clone_size: many
j_call: TRBJ1-5
v_call: TRBV20-1
d_call: .
cdr3_aa: CSARDTGYSNQPQHF
cdr3_nt: TGCAGTGCTAGAGATACAGGTTATAGCAATCAGCCCCAGCATTTT

cdr3_length: 12
clone_size: few
j_call: TRBJ2-3
v_call: TRBV7-8
d_call: .
cdr3_aa: CASSMDRDTQYF
cdr3_nt: TGTGCCAGCAGCATGGACAGAGATACGCAGTATTTT

cdr3_length: 16
clone_size: many
j_call: TRBJ2-5
v_call: TRBV7-2
d_call: .
cdr3_aa: CASSLGGSGNQETQYF
cdr3_nt: TGTGCCAGCAGCTTAGGCGGGTCAGGGAATCAAGAGACCCAGTACTTC

cdr3_length: 14
clone_size: few
j_call: TRBJ1-1
v_call: TRBV7-9
d_call: .
cdr3_aa: CASSRDTGGTEAFF
cdr3_nt: TGTGCCAGCAGCCGGGACACCGGTGGCACTGAAGCTTTCTTT

cdr3_length: 13
clone_size: many
j_call: TRBJ2-2
v_call: TRBV24-1
d_call: .
cdr3_aa: CATSDLPAGELFF
cdr3_nt: TGTGCCACCAGTGATTTGCCCGCCGGGGAGCTGTTTTTT

cdr3_length: 17
clone_size: many
j_call: TRBJ2-1
v_call: TRBV7-8
d_call: .
cdr3_aa: CASSLALRGSSYNEQFF
cdr3_nt: TGTGCCAGCAGCTTAGCCCTCCGGGGAAGCTCCTACAATGAGCAGTTCTTC

cdr3_length: 14
clone_size: many
j_call: TRBJ2-7
v_call: TRBV7-2
d_call: .
cdr3_aa: CASSMGGVRYEQYF
cdr3_nt: TGTGCCAGCTCGATGGGTGGGGTCAGATACGAGCAGTACTTC

cdr3_length: 14
clone_size: many
j_call: TRBJ1-4
v_call: TRBV6-5
d_call: TRBD1
cdr3_aa: CASRPGQINEKLFF
cdr3_nt: TGTGCCAGCAGACCGGGACAGATCAATGAAAAACTGTTTTTT

cdr3_length: 18
clone_size: many
j_call: TRBJ1-6
v_call: TRBV6-5
d_call: TRBD1
cdr3_aa: CASRGTARMSLFNSPLHF
cdr3_nt: TGTGCCAGCAGGGGGACAGCACGAATGTCCCTTTTTAATTCACCCCTCCACTTT

cdr3_length: 14
clone_size: .
j_call: TRBJ1-2
v_call: TRBV11-2
d_call: .
cdr3_aa: CAGVTTHRHYGYTF
cdr3_nt: TGTGCGGGGGTGACAACACACCGGCATTATGGCTACACCTTC

cdr3_length: 16
clone_size: many
j_call: TRBJ2-3
v_call: TRBV5-4
d_call: .
cdr3_aa: CASSFPRSPSKDTQYF
cdr3_nt: TGTGCCAGCAGCTTCCCTCGCTCCCCAAGTAAAGATACGCAGTATTTT

cdr3_length: 16
clone_size: .
j_call: TRBJ1-2
v_call: TRBV6-2/TRBV6-3
d_call: .
cdr3_aa: CASSYSTGRWNDGYTF
cdr3_nt: TGTGCCAGCAGTTACTCGACAGGTCGTTGGAATGATGGCTACACCTTC

cdr3_length: 15
clone_size: many
j_call: TRBJ2-7
v_call: TRBV2
d_call: TRBD1
cdr3_aa: CASSGPGTGSYEQYF
cdr3_nt: TGTGCCAGCAGCGGACCCGGGACAGGCTCCTACGAGCAGTACTTC

cdr3_length: 13
clone_size: .
j_call: TRBJ1-5
v_call: TRBV28
d_call: .
cdr3_aa: CASSPTKLGPQHF
cdr3_nt: TGTGCCAGCAGTCCTACCAAGTTGGGGCCCCAGCATTTT

cdr3_length: 14
clone_size: many
j_call: TRBJ1-5
v_call: TRBV18
d_call: .
cdr3_aa: CASSSDSGDQPQHF
cdr3_nt: TGTGCCAGCTCTTCCGACAGCGGTGATCAGCCCCAGCATTTT

cdr3_length: 14
clone_size: few
j_call: TRBJ2-1
v_call: TRBV28
d_call: .
cdr3_aa: CASSLPAVGGEQFF
cdr3_nt: TGTGCCAGCAGTCTCCCCGCCGTGGGGGGCGAGCAGTTCTTC

cdr3_length: 15
clone_size: many
j_call: TRBJ1-1
v_call: TRBV18
d_call: TRBD1
cdr3_aa: CASSPQGGGDTEAFF
cdr3_nt: TGTGCCAGCTCACCCCAGGGGGGAGGAGACACTGAAGCTTTCTTT

cdr3_length: 13
clone_size: many
j_call: TRBJ2-5
v_call: TRBV12-3/TRBV12-4
d_call: .
cdr3_aa: CASSLARDGTQYF
cdr3_nt: TGTGCCAGCAGTTTAGCCAGGGATGGGACCCAGTACTTC

cdr3_length: 13
clone_size: many
j_call: TRBJ2-3
v_call: TRBV20-1
d_call: .
cdr3_aa: CSASLDTGNTQYF
cdr3_nt: TGCAGTGCAAGCCTTGACACGGGGAATACGCAGTATTTT

cdr3_length: 14
clone_size: .
j_call: TRBJ2-1
v_call: TRBV6-6
d_call: TRBD2
cdr3_aa: CASSSGGAGHEQFF
cdr3_nt: TGTGCCAGCAGCTCCGGGGGGGCGGGCCATGAGCAGTTCTTC

cdr3_length: 15
clone_size: many
j_call: TRBJ1-1
v_call: TRBV20-1
d_call: .
cdr3_aa: CSARISRLLNTEAFF
cdr3_nt: TGCAGTGCTAGAATTTCCCGGTTACTGAACACTGAAGCTTTCTTT

cdr3_length: 14
clone_size: many
j_call: TRBJ2-1
v_call: TRBV19
d_call: .
cdr3_aa: CASSPRGGSNEQFF
cdr3_nt: TGTGCCAGTAGCCCAAGAGGGGGGTCCAATGAGCAGTTCTTC

cdr3_length: 14
clone_size: many
j_call: TRBJ1-5
v_call: TRBV7-2
d_call: .
cdr3_aa: CASSPTGPDQPQHF
cdr3_nt: TGTGCCAGCAGCCCGACAGGTCCCGACCAGCCCCAGCATTTT

cdr3_length: 14
clone_size: .
j_call: TRBJ2-7
v_call: TRBV5-1
d_call: .
cdr3_aa: CASSLDEGEREQYF
cdr3_nt: TGCGCCAGCAGCTTGGACGAGGGGGAGCGCGAGCAGTACTTC

cdr3_length: 12
clone_size: .
j_call: TRBJ2-7
v_call: TRBV28
d_call: .
cdr3_aa: CASSPQPYEQYF
cdr3_nt: TGTGCCAGCAGTCCCCAGCCCTACGAGCAGTACTTC

cdr3_length: 15
clone_size: many
j_call: TRBJ2-5
v_call: TRBV9
d_call: .
cdr3_aa: CASSAPDGSGETQYF
cdr3_nt: TGTGCCAGCAGCGCGCCGGACGGTTCGGGAGAGACCCAGTACTTC

cdr3_length: 14
clone_size: many
j_call: TRBJ2-7
v_call: TRBV12-3/TRBV12-4
d_call: .
cdr3_aa: CASSREGATYEQYF
cdr3_nt: TGTGCCAGCAGCCGGGAGGGGGCAACTTACGAGCAGTACTTC

cdr3_length: 14
clone_size: .
j_call: TRBJ2-1
v_call: TRBV18
d_call: TRBD2
cdr3_aa: CASSPGLAGNEQFF
cdr3_nt: TGTGCCAGCTCACCGGGACTAGCGGGGAATGAGCAGTTCTTC

cdr3_length: 14
clone_size: many
j_call: TRBJ2-6
v_call: TRBV5-6
d_call: .
cdr3_aa: CASSANFGANVLTF
cdr3_nt: TGTGCCAGCAGCGCAAACTTTGGGGCCAACGTCCTGACTTTC

cdr3_length: 14
clone_size: many
j_call: TRBJ1-1
v_call: TRBV6-1
d_call: TRBD1
cdr3_aa: CASTMTGLNTEAFF
cdr3_nt: TGTGCCAGCACCATGACAGGGTTAAACACTGAAGCTTTCTTT

cdr3_length: 16
clone_size: many
j_call: TRBJ1-1
v_call: TRBV28
d_call: TRBD1
cdr3_aa: CASSLDRGYRNTEAFF
cdr3_nt: TGTGCCAGCAGCCTCGACAGGGGGTATCGGAACACTGAAGCTTTCTTT

cdr3_length: 13
clone_size: .
j_call: TRBJ1-1
v_call: TRBV9
d_call: .
cdr3_aa: CASEGGWGTEAFF
cdr3_nt: TGTGCCAGCGAGGGGGGTTGGGGCACTGAAGCTTTCTTT